This T cell receptor beta chain was sequenced in a study of vaccination and CD4 T cells after COVID-19. Study in general: Two of the convalescents were Hispanic, and the group consisted of six males and four females. The stimulus for the cells was overlapping spike peptides derived from SARS-CoV-2, HCoV-NL63, HCoV-OC43 and HCoV-229E.

The time point: late sampling 161 to 241 days after vaccination in a few convalescent patients. The treatment was: roughly 11-day PBMC culture with coronavirus spike peptide pools or control peptides (ViraFEST assay). Cultured CD4+ T cells had their DNA profiled by the Oncomine TCR Beta short-read assay. TCRdb itself ran the PCR reads through MiXCR, one entry per CDR3 protein. This table has 20,000 to 25,000 distinct CDR3 sequences, 30% to 35% appearing once. This CDR3 spans 12 amino acids. CDR1 is SGHTA and CDR2 is FQGNSA in the germline V gene. Trimming took 6 bases from V and 8 from J, leaving 13 bases between them. This clonotype is labeled as medium-sized. The antigen remains unidentified.

The genes are TRBV7-2 and TRBJ1-2; tentative D call: TRBD1 (6 bases). The starting material was CD4+ T cells from blood, cultured in vitro, obtained about 7 months after SARS-CoV-2 vaccination. The sequence came from a human donor who had recovered from COVID-19. The CDR3 nucleotides read TGTGCCAGCAGTCCCTGGGGGCGGGGCTACACCTTC. Encoded protein: CASSPWGRGYTF.